Presented here are 20 T cell receptor beta chains from one specimen sequenced in a study of cytomegalovirus exposure and HLA in healthy donors. 13 Jbeta primers and 60 Vbeta primers were used for the PCR. Clones were read by immunoSEQ multiplex PCR, and TCRdb kept only the in-frame ones, dropping some. The sample yields roughly 150,000 clones, over 60% seen once. The sequenced sample was PBMCs. These receptors all stem from a male donor in good health and CMV-seronegative.

The rearrangement links TRBV11-2 to TRBJ1-4; TRBD1 aligns across 9 bases. V was pared by 5 bases and J by 7 bases, with 8 bases of the junction left unmatched. This CDR3 is 15 amino acids long. The germline V gene encodes CDR1 SGHAT and CDR2 FQNNGV. The CDR3 bases are TGTGCCAGCAGCCAGAACAGGGGGCACGGTGAAAAACTGTTTTTT. Translating gives CASSQNRGHGEKLFF.

The genes are TRBV7-3 and TRBJ1-2; D not certain. Germline V gene lookup returns CDR1 SGHTA and CDR2 FQGTGA. This CDR3 region has 15 residues. The germline V and J ends were trimmed by 5 bases and 0 bases, with 13 bases remaining between them. CDR3 nucleotides: TGTGCCAGCAGCATTGAGCAGCGCCCTAACTATGGCTACACCTTC. Amino acid sequence: CASSIEQRPNYGYTF.

This clone appeared a single time. The J gene is TRBJ2-2, the V gene TRBV19; TRBD1 matches at 9 bases. In germline, CDR1 is LNHDA, CDR2 SQIVND (reference sequence). After removal of 7 bases from V and 4 bases from J, the junction contained 4 bases not matched to a gene. The CDR3 runs 14 residues. The CDR3 loop reads CASTKTGGTGELFF. CDR3 bases: TGTGCCAGTACTAAGACAGGGGGCACCGGGGAGCTGTTTTTT.

This rearrangement joins TRBV19 to TRBJ2-7; D may be TRBD1 (6 bases). Germline-derived CDR1 and CDR2 are LNHDA and SQIVND (reference sequence). The CDR3 totals 13 residues. Trimming took 3 bases from V and 6 from J, leaving 12 bases between them. In DNA form, the CDR3 reads TGTGCCAGTAGTATCCAGGGGCTGGGCGAGCAGTACTTC. Protein: CASSIQGLGEQYF.

This clone appeared a single time. The CDR3 DNA is TGTGCCAGCAGCGTAGCACCGACAGGTGACACTGAAGCTTTCTTT. It specifies CASSVAPTGDTEAFF. The chain is built from TRBV9 and TRBJ1-1; weak D call: TRBD1 (6 bases). This CDR3 contains 15 residues. Germline V CDR1 and CDR2: SGDLS, YYNGEE. V gave up 0 bases and J gave up 3 bases, with 12 bases separating them.

This clone has only a few counts. This specimen includes other DNA sequences encoding the same CDR3. The gene calls are TRBV27 and TRBJ1-1, with 8 bases aligning to TRBD1. J lost 8 bases, V lost 2 bases, and 13 bases had no gene match. The CDR3 length is 16 residues. Germline CDR1 and CDR2: MNHEY and SMNVEV (reference sequence). The CDR3 bases are TGTGCCAGCAGTTTACTCCTGGGACAGGTAAATGGGGAAGCTTTCTTT. It translates to CASSLLLGQVNGEAFF.

This chain connects TRBV28 to TRBJ1-2, with 9 nucleotides matching TRBD1. This CDR3 is built from 14 residues. Germline values: CDR1 MDHEN, CDR2 SYDVKM. V trimming: 7 bases; J trimming: 4 bases; junction bases outside the gene matches: 7. The CDR3 DNA sequence: TGTGCCAGCACCCAAACAGGGGGCGTCTATGGCTACACCTTC. Residues: CASTQTGGVYGYTF.

This clone showed up just a few times. This CDR3 reads CASSESGEVDEQFF. The CDR3, as DNA: TGTGCCAGCAGTGAAAGCGGGGAGGTGGATGAGCAGTTCTTC. The rearrangement links TRBV6-4 to TRBJ2-1; TRBD2 matches 7 bases. Germline trimming cut 3 bases from V and 8 bases from J; bases unmatched to any gene: 7. CDR3 size: 14 residues. Germline CDR1 MRHNA, CDR2 SNTAGT.

This clone occurred once. This chain links TRBV13 with TRBJ2-3; D is undetermined. Germline CDR1 and CDR2: PRHDT and FYEKMQ (reference sequence). This CDR3 spans 14 amino acids. Between the trimmed V and J ends, which lost 3 bases and 6 bases, there was a span of 13 bases. The CDR3 is CASSFLLVRDTQYF. CDR3 DNA: TGTGCCAGCAGCTTCCTCCTAGTCCGGGATACGCAGTATTTT.

The rearrangement links TRBV16 to TRBJ1-2; possible D gene TRBD1, 5 bases. Trimming removed 4 bases at V and 3 bases at J, with 12 bases between. This CDR3 contains 14 residues. The germline CDR1 and CDR2 sequences are KGHSY and FQNENV. The CDR3 region has the DNA TGTGCCAGCAGCCCGGGGGTCTTCGACTATGGCTACACCTTC. It codes for CASSPGVFDYGYTF. The whole variable domain, remainder taken from reference TRBV16 and TRBJ1-2, is GEEVAQTPKHLVRGEGQKAKLYCAPIKGHSYVFWYQQVLKNEFKFLISFQNENVFDETGMPKERFSAKCLPNSPCSLEIQATKLEDSAVYFCASSPGVFDYGYTFGSGTRLTVV.

The chain carries TRBV15 and TRBJ2-2; TRBD1 matches at 9 bases. V shed 8 bases and J 7 bases; nucleotides not matched to a gene: 5. CDR1 LNHNV and CDR2 YYDKDF come from the germline V gene (reference sequence). There are 13 residues in the CDR3. The CDR3 DNA is TGTGCCACCCGGACAGGGGTAGTCGGGGAGCTGTTTTTT. Protein: CATRTGVVGELFF.

The chain joins TRBV10-3 to TRBJ2-5; 11 nucleotides match TRBD1. The CDR3 has 16 amino acids. V was clipped by 4 bases and J by 2 bases; unmatched bases: 6. Germline CDR1 reads ENHRY; CDR2 reads SYGVKD. Here the CDR3 reads CAISGGQGAFQETQYF. In DNA form, the CDR3 reads TGTGCCATCAGTGGTGGACAGGGGGCCTTTCAAGAGACCCAGTACTTC.

This clone has more than one count but fewer than ten. The chain joins TRBV6-5 to TRBJ1-2; 7 bases are a match to TRBD1. The CDR3 is made up of 13 amino acids. Trimming took 6 bases from V and 8 from J; bases not matched to a gene: 9. From germline, CDR1 is MNHEY and CDR2 SVGAGI. CDR3 loop: CASSRGTAWGYTF. The CDR3 DNA reads TGTGCCAGCAGCCGCGGGACAGCGTGGGGCTACACCTTC.

The CDR3 sequence is CASSAFVGRSNYGYTF. Here the CDR3 DNA reads TGTGCCAGCAGTGCTTTTGTGGGGAGAAGTAACTATGGCTACACCTTC. The chain combines TRBV6-1 with TRBJ1-2; D ambiguous. Trimming shortened V by 4 bases and J by 1 base, and 16 bases separated the two germline ends. Germline V gene data show CDR1 as MNHNS and CDR2 as SASEGT. The CDR3 consists of 16 residues.

The chain recombines TRBV4-3 with TRBJ2-7; D possibly corresponds to TRBD2 (7 bases). The germline CDR1 and CDR2 sequences are LGHNA and YSLEER. The V end lost 1 base, the J end lost 4 bases, and 14 bases lay between the germline ends. The CDR3 totals 15 residues. The CDR3 protein is CASSQAYGGRYEQYF. The CDR3 DNA is TGCGCCAGCAGCCAAGCATACGGGGGGCGGTACGAGCAGTACTTC.

The chain has TRBV7-3 and TRBJ2-3; 13 bases fit TRBD2. Germline CDR1 SGHTA, CDR2 FQGTGA. CDR3 length: 17 residues. After removal of 2 bases from V and 2 bases from J, the junction contained 4 bases not matched to a gene. The CDR3 region is CASSLVGTSGTTDTQYF. The CDR3, as DNA: TGTGCCAGCAGCTTAGTGGGGACTAGCGGGACCACAGATACGCAGTATTTT.

This rearrangement joins TRBV6-1 to TRBJ2-2; no definite D call. The CDR3 extends over 14 amino acids. The germline V and J ends were trimmed by 7 bases and 1 base, with 10 bases remaining between them. In germline, CDR1 is MNHNS, CDR2 SASEGT. CDR3 protein: CASTGQLNTGELFF. In nucleotides, the CDR3 is TGTGCCAGCACTGGGCAGCTGAACACCGGGGAGCTGTTTTTT.

The gene calls are TRBV5-1 and TRBJ1-2; weak D call: TRBD1 (6 bases). Germline V gene data show CDR1 as SGHRS and CDR2 as YFSETQ. CDR3 length: 15 residues. V was pared by 0 bases and J by 4 bases, with 13 bases between. CDR3 protein: CASSLADGQSYGYTF. CDR3 nucleotide sequence: TGCGCCAGCAGCTTGGCCGATGGACAGAGCTATGGCTACACCTTC.

The chain recombines TRBV28 with TRBJ2-7, with TRBD2 matching 9 bases. Germline V gene sequence: CDR1 MDHEN, CDR2 SYDVKM. V shed 7 bases and J 3 bases; nucleotides not matched to a gene: 10. The CDR3 contains 15 residues. The CDR3 DNA follows: TGTGCCAGCACCGAGGGACTAGCCCACTACTACGAGCAGTACTTC. It yields the protein CASTEGLAHYYEQYF.

The CDR3 loop is CASSSRRPPNEQFF. CDR3 sequence (DNA): TGTGCCAGCAGCTCCCGGCGGCCACCCAATGAGCAGTTCTTC. The chain couples TRBV7-2 to TRBJ2-1; D is uncertain. Trimming shortened V by 4 bases and J by 6 bases, and 13 bases separated the two germline ends. The CDR3 extends over 14 amino acids. Germline-derived CDR1 and CDR2 are SGHTA and FQGNSA. The full variable domain, completed using reference TRBV7-2 and TRBJ2-1, is GAGVSQSPSNKVTEKGKDVELRCDPISGHTALYWYRQSLGQGLEFLIYFQGNSAPDKSGLPSDRFSAERTGGSVSTLTIQRTQQEDSAVYLCASSSRRPPNEQFFGPGTRLTVL.